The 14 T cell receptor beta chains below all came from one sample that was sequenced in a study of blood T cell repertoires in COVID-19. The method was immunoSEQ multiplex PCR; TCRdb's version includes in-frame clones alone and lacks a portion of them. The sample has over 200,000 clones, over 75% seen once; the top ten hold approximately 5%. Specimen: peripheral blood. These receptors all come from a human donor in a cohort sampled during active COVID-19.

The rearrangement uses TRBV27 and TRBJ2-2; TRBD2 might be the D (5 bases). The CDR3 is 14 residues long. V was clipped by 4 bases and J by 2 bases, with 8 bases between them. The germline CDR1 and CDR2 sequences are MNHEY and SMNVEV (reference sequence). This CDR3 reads CASSSGLNTGELFF. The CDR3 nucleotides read TGTGCCAGCAGTTCCGGACTTAACACCGGGGAGCTGTTTTTT.

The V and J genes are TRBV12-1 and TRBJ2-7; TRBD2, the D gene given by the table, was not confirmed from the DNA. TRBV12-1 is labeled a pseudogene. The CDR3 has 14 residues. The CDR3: CASSSGTSPYEQYF. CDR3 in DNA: TGTGCCAGCAGCTCTGGGACTAGTCCCTACGAGCAGTACTTC.

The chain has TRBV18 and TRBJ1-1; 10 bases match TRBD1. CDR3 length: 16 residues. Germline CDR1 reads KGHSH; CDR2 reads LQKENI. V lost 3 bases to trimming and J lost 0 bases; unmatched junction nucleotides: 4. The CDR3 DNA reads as TGTGCCAGCTCACCGGTGACAGGGGGCCTGAACACTGAAGCTTTCTTT. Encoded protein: CASSPVTGGLNTEAFF.

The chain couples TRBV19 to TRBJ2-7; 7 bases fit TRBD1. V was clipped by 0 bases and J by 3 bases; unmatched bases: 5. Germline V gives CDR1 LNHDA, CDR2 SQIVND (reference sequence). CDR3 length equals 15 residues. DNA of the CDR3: TGTGCCAGTAGTATAGACACAGGGGCTGGCTACGAGCAGTACTTC. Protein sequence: CASSIDTGAGYEQYF.

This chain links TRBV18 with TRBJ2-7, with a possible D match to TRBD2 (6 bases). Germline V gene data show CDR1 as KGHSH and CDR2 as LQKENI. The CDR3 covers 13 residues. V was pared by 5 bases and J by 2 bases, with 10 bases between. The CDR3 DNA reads TGTGCCAGCTCAGGGACTCTCACCTACGAGCAGTACTTC. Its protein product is CASSGTLTYEQYF.

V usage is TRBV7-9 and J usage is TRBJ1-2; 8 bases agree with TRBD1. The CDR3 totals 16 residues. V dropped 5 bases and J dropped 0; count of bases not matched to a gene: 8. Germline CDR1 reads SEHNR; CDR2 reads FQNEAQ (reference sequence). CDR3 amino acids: CASSQGQGGTNYGYTF. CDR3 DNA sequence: TGTGCCAGCAGCCAAGGACAGGGCGGAACTAACTATGGCTACACCTTC.

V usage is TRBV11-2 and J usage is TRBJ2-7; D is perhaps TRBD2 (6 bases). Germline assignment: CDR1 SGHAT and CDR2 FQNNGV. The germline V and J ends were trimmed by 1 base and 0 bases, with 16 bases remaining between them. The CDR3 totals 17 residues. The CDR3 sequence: CASSLGRWGEGSYEQYF. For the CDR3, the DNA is TGTGCCAGCAGCTTAGGACGGTGGGGGGAAGGCTCCTACGAGCAGTACTTC. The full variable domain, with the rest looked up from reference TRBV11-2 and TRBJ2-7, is EAGVAQSPRYKIIEKRQSVAFWCNPISGHATLYWYQQILGQGPKLLIQFQNNGVVDDSQLPKDRFSAERLKGVDSTLKIQPAKLEDSAVYLCASSLGRWGEGSYEQYFGPGTRLTVT.

The CDR3 region is CASRITGTFYGYTF. As DNA, the CDR3 is TGTGCCAGCAGGATAACAGGGACCTTCTATGGCTACACCTTC. The genes are TRBV27 and TRBJ1-2; tentatively, D is TRBD1 (6 bases). Per the germline V gene, CDR1 is MNHEY and CDR2 is SMNVEV (reference sequence). The CDR3 has 14 amino acids. The V end was cut by 6 bases, the J end by 4 bases, with 15 bases between.

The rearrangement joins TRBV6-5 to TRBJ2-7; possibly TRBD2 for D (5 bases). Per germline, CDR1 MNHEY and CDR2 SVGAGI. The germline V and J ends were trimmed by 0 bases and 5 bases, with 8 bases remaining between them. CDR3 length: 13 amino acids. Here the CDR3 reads CASSYSRAHEQYF. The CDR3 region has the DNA TGTGCCAGCAGTTACTCGAGGGCTCACGAGCAGTACTTC.

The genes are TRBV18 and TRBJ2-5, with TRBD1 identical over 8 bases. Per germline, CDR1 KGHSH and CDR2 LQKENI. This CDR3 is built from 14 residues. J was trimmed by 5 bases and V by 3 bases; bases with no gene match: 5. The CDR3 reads CASSPTTGEETQYF. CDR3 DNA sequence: TGTGCCAGCTCACCGACGACAGGGGAGGAGACCCAGTACTTC.

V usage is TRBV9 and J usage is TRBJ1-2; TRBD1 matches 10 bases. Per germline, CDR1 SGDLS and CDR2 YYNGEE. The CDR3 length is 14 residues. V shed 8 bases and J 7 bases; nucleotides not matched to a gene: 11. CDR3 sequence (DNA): TGTGCCAGTACCCTTGGGACAGGGGTTCCTGGCTACACCTTC. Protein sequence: CASTLGTGVPGYTF.

The CDR3 reads CASSQDFLAGQTDTQYF. Here the CDR3 DNA reads TGCGCCAGCAGCCAAGACTTCCTAGCGGGACAAACAGATACGCAGTATTTT. J is TRBJ2-3 and V is TRBV4-1; 9 bases align to TRBD2. CDR1 and CDR2 (germline): MGHRA, YSYEKL. The CDR3 consists of 17 residues. V lost 0 bases to trimming and J lost 3 bases; unmatched junction nucleotides: 7.

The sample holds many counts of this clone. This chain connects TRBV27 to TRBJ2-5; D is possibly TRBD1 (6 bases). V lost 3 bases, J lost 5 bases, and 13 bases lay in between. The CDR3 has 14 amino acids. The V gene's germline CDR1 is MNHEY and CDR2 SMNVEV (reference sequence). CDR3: CASSFRDTGETQYF. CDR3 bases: TGTGCCAGCAGTTTCCGGGACACGGGTGAGACCCAGTACTTC.

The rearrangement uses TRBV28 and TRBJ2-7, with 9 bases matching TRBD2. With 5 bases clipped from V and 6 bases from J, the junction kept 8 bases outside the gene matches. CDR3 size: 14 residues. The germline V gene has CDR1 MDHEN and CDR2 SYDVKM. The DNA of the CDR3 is TGTGCCAGCAGTCAACCGGGACTAGCAGGCGAGCAGTACTTC. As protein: CASSQPGLAGEQYF.